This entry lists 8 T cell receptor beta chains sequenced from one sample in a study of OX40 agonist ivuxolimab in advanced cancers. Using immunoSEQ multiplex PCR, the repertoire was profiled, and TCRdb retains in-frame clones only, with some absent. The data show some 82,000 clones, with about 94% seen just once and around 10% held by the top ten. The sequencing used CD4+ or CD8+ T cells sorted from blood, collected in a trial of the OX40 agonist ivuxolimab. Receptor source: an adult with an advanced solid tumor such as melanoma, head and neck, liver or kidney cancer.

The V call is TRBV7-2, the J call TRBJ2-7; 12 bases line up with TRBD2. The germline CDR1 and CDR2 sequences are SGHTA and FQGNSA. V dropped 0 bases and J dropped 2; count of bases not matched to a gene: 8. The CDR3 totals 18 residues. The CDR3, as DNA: TGTGCCAGCAGCTTAGCCGCGACTAGCGGGAGATCCCCCTACGAGCAGTACTTC. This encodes CASSLAATSGRSPYEQYF.

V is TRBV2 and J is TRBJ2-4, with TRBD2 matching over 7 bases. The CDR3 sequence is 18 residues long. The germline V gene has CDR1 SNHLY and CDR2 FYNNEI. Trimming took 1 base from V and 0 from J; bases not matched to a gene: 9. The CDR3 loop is CASSEEASGDVAKNIQYF. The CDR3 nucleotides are TGTGCCAGCAGTGAAGAGGCTAGCGGCGACGTAGCCAAAAACATTCAGTACTTC.

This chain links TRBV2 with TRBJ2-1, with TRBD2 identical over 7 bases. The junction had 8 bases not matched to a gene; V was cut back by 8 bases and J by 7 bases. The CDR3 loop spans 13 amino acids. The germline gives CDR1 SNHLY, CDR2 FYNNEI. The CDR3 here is CASLLGLSNEQFF. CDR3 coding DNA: TGTGCCAGCCTCCTGGGACTAAGTAATGAGCAGTTCTTC. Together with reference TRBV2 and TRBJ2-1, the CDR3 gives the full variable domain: EPEVTQTPSHQVTQMGQEVILRCVPISNHLYFYWYRQILGQKVEFLVSFYNNEISEKSEIFDDQFSVERPDGSNFTLKIRSTKLEDSAMYFCASLLGLSNEQFFGPGTRLTVL.

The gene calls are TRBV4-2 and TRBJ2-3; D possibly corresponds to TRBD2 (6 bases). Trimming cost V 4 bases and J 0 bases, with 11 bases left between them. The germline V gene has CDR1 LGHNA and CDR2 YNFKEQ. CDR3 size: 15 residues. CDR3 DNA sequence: TGTGCCAGCAGCCCGGGCGGGATAAGCACAGATACGCAGTATTTT. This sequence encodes CASSPGGISTDTQYF.

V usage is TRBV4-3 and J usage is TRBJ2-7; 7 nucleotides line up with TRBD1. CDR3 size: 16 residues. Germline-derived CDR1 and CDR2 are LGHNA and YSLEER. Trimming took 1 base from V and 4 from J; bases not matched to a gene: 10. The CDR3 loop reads CASSQGKDRRWYEQYF. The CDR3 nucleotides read TGCGCCAGCAGCCAAGGCAAGGACAGGCGGTGGTACGAGCAGTACTTC.

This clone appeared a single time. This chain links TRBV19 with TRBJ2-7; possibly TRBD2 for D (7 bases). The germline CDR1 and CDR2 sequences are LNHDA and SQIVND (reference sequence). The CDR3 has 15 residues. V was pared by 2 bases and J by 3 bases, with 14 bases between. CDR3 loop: CASSITCRGGYEQYF. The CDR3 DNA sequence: TGTGCCAGTAGTATAACGTGTAGGGGGGGCTACGAGCAGTACTTC.

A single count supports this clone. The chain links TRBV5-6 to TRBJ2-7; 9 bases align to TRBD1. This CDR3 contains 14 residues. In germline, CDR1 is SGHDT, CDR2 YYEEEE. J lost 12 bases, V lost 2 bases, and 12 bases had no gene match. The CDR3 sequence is CASSFHQIPGQGYF. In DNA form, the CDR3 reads TGTGCCAGCAGCTTTCACCAAATCCCGGGACAGGGGTACTTC.

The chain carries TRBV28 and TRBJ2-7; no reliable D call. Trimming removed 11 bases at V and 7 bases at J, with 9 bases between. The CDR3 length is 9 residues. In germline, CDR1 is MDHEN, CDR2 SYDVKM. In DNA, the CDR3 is TGTGCCGGGTTTGGAGAGCAGTACTTC. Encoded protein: CAGFGEQYF.